This T cell receptor (beta chain) was documented in a study of shared clonotypes between healthy human individuals. Study overall: Serving as donors were a couple of women and a few men, whose ages spanned 18 to 49.

The table came from immunoSEQ multiplex PCR; TCRdb's copy has only in-frame clones and leaves some out. The sample holds a few million clones, about nine tenths seen once. This TCR was recovered from a man younger than 30 in good health. Some clones in this sample may be carry-over from other donors' samples. What was sequenced was naive CD4+ T cells from PBMCs. As to subset: CD45RA+ positively selected.

The CDR3 DNA reads as TGTGCCTGGAGGGACGGAAACAATCAGCCCCAGCATTTT. Protein: CAWRDGNNQPQHF. The chain recombines TRBV30 with TRBJ1-5; D call uncertain. The CDR3 length is 13 residues. Germline V CDR1 and CDR2: GTSNPN, SVGIG (reference sequence). Trimming removed 3 bases at V and 3 bases at J, with 9 bases between.